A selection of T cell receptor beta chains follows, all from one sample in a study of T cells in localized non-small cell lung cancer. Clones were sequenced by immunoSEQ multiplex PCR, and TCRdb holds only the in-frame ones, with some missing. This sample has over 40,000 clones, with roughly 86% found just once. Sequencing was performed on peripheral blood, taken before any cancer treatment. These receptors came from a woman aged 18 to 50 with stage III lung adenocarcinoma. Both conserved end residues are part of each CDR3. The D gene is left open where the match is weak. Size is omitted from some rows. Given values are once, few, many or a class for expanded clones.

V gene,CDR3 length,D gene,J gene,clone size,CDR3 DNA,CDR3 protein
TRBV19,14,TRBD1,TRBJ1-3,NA,TGTGCCAGTAGAGAGACAGGGGCTGGAAACACCATATATTTT,CASRETGAGNTIYF
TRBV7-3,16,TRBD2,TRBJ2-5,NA,TGTGCCAGCAGCTTGGGACTAGCGGGGGGCCAAGAGACCCAGTACTTC,CASSLGLAGGQETQYF
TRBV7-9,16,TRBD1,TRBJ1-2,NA,TGTGCCAGCAGCTCCGGGGACAGGGCGGATAACTATGGCTACACCTTC,CASSSGDRADNYGYTF
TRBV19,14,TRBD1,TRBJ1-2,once,TGTGCCAGTAGGGTCCGGGACAGGGTGGGCGGCTACACCTTC,CASRVRDRVGGYTF
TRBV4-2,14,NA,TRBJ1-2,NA,TGTGCCAGCAGCCAAGTCGCGGCAGGGGATGGCTACACCTTC,CASSQVAAGDGYTF
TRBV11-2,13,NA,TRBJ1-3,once,TGTGCCAGCAGCCCGGGACACGGGTATTCCATATATTTT,CASSPGHGYSIYF
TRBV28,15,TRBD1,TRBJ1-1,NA,TGTGCCAGCAGTTCGGGACAGGTGGGAGGTGGTGAAGCTTTCTTT,CASSSGQVGGGEAFF
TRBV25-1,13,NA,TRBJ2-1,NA,TGTGCCAGCAGTGAATCCGCCCGGAATGAGCAGTTCTTC,CASSESARNEQFF
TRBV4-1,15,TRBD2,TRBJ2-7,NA,TGCGCCAGCAGCCAAGAGCGGGGGGGAGCCTACGAGCAGTACTTC,CASSQERGGAYEQYF
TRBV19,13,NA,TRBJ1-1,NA,TGTGCCAGTAGTACCCAGGGGAGGACTGAAGCTTTCTTT,CASSTQGRTEAFF
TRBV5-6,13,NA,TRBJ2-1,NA,TGTGCCAGCAGCAAGGACCTGGGCAATGAGCAGTTCTTC,CASSKDLGNEQFF
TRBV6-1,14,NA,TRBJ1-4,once,TGTGCCAGCAGTCAACAGGGTGGTGTCGAAAAACTGTTTTTT,CASSQQGGVEKLFF
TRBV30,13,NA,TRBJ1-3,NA,TGTGCCTGGGGCGACGGGTCTGGAAACACCATATATTTT,CAWGDGSGNTIYF
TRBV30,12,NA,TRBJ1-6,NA,TGTGCCTGGAGTGAGGTTAAATCACCCCTCCACTTT,CAWSEVKSPLHF
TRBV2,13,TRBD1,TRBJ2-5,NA,TGTGCCAGCAGCGCGACAGGGATGGAGACCCAGTACTTC,CASSATGMETQYF
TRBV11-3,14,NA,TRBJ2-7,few,TGTGCCAGCAGCTCTGGTCGGGCGCGGAACGAGCAGTACTTC,CASSSGRARNEQYF
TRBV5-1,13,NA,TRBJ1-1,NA,TGCGCCAGCAGCTTGGAACCAGGGCGTAAAGTTTTCTTT,CASSLEPGRKVFF
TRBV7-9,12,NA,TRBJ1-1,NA,TGTGCCAGCGGTGTCAAAAACACTGAAGCTTTCTTT,CASGVKNTEAFF
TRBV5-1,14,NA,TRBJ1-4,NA,TGCGCCAGCAGCGAGGACACAGTTAATGAAAAACTGTTTTTT,CASSEDTVNEKLFF
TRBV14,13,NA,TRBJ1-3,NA,TGTGCCAGCAGCCAAAGGGTTCGAAACACCATATATTTT,CASSQRVRNTIYF
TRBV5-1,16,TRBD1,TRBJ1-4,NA,TGCGCCAGCAGCTTGGCCGGGACAGGGGCTAATGAAAAACTGTTTTTT,CASSLAGTGANEKLFF
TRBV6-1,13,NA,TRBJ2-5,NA,TGTGCCAGCAGTGTGGTGTACTCAGAGACCCAGTACTTC,CASSVVYSETQYF
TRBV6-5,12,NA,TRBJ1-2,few,TGTGCCAGCAGAGGGACGGTGTATGGCTACACCTTC,CASRGTVYGYTF
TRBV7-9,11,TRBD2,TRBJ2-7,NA,TGTGCCAGCAGCTTAGGGGACTACACGTACTTC,CASSLGDYTYF
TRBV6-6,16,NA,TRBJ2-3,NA,TGTGCCAGCAGCCCACACGCAGGGGAATTCACAGATACGCAGTATTTT,CASSPHAGEFTDTQYF
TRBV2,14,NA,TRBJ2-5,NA,TGTGCCAGCAGTGAAGGGTCATCGGGCCAGACCCAGTACTTC,CASSEGSSGQTQYF
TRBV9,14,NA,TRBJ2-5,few,TGTGCCAGCAGCGTAGAGAGTCAGCAAGAGACCCAGTACTTC,CASSVESQQETQYF
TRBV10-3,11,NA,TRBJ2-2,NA,TGTGCCATCAGTGAATTCGGGGAGCTGTTTTTT,CAISEFGELFF
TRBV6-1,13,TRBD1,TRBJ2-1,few,TGTGCCAGCAGTGAAGACAGGACAGGGGGGCAGTTCTTC,CASSEDRTGGQFF
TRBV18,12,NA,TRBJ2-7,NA,TGTGCCAGCTCACCGTCGGCGTACGAGCAGTACTTC,CASSPSAYEQYF
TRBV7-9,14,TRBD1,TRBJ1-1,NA,TGTGCCAGCAGCTTAGTTCAACAGGGGACTGAAGCTTTCTTT,CASSLVQQGTEAFF
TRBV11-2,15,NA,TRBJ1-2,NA,TGTGCCAGCAGCTTACGGGGGACCGACCGCTATGGCTACACCTTC,CASSLRGTDRYGYTF
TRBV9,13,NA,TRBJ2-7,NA,TGTGCCAGCAGCCCCGGGACAAAGTACGAGCAGTACTTC,CASSPGTKYEQYF
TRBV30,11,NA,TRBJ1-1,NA,TGTGCCTGGAGCTCGGTGGGGGGGGCTTTCTTT,CAWSSVGGAFF
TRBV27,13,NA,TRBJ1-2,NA,TGTGCCAGCAGTTTGGGTGGGAACTATGGCTACACCTTC,CASSLGGNYGYTF
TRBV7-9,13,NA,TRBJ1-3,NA,TGTGCCAGCAGCGCCAACAGGGGAAACACCATATATTTT,CASSANRGNTIYF
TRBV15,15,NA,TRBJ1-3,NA,TGTGCCACCAGCTCACCAGGTGTTGTCGGAAACACCATATATTTT,CATSSPGVVGNTIYF
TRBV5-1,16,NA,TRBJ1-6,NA,TGCGCCAGCAGCTTGGGGGAATACACCTATAATTCACCCCTCCACTTT,CASSLGEYTYNSPLHF
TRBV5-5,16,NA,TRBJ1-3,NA,TGTGCCAGCAGCTTGATACTGGGTTACTCTGGAAACACCATATATTTT,CASSLILGYSGNTIYF
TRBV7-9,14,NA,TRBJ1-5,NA,TGTGCCAGCAGCTTAAGTAATAGCAATCAGCCCCAGCATTTT,CASSLSNSNQPQHF
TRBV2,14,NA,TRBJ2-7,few,TGTGCCAGCCTGTGGGGTCCTAGCTCCTACGAGCAGTACTTC,CASLWGPSSYEQYF
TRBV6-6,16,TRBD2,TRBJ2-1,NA,TGTGCCAGCAGTTTAAGGTTAGCGGGGGAAGACAATGAGCAGTTCTTC,CASSLRLAGEDNEQFF
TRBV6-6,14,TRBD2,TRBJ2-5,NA,TGTGCCAGCACTCGACCGGGGGGCCAAGAGACCCAGTACTTC,CASTRPGGQETQYF
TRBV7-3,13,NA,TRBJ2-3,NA,TGTGCCAGCAGCTTAAATGTGGAGAATACGCAGTATTTT,CASSLNVENTQYF
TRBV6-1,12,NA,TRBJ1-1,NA,TGTGCCAGCAGTGAAGGGGGCACTGAAGCTTTCTTT,CASSEGGTEAFF
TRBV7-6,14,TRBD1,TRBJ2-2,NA,TGTGCCAGCAGCTCAGGGGGCTTAAACCGGGAGCTGTTTTTT,CASSSGGLNRELFF
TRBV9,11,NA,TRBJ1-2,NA,TGTGCCAGCAGCACATACTCCTCCTACACCTTC,CASSTYSSYTF
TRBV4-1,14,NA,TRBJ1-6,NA,TGCGCCAGCAGCCAAGTAGGGCAGGCTTCACCCCTCCACTTT,CASSQVGQASPLHF
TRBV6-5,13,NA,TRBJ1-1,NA,TGTGCAACAACCACTAACATGAACACTGAAGCTTTCTTT,CATTTNMNTEAFF
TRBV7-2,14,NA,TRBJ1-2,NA,TGTGCCAGCAGTAGGGGCGGGACCAACTATGGCTACACCTTC,CASSRGGTNYGYTF
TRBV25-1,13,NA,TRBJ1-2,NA,TGTGCCAGCAGTGCCGACGACAGACATGGCTACACCTTC,CASSADDRHGYTF
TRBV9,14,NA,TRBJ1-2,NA,TGTGCCAGCAGCGTAGGCCAGGGATCCTATGGCTACACCTTC,CASSVGQGSYGYTF
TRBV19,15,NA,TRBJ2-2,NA,TGTGCCAGTAGTATGGACCAGGGGTACATCGGGGAGCTGTTTTTT,CASSMDQGYIGELFF